The sequence of this T cell receptor (beta chain) was determined in a study of cytomegalovirus exposure and HLA in healthy donors (dated by TCRdb to about 2017). Some background on the complete study: In an earlier analysis of 587 of the donors, roughly 300 Gb of sequence data and approximately 120 million unique TCR beta sequences from about 190 million T cells were reported. In a later analysis, previously published TCR beta repertoires from more than 500 donors were re-analyzed and high-resolution HLA genotyping was added so that TCR occurrence patterns could be studied. An earlier analysis of 500 to 650 of the donors applied high-throughput TCR beta sequencing to assess whether each TCR beta V gene segment acted as functional or pseudogenic. Every repertoire in the discovery cohort had been generated on one and the same sequencing platform. In a later genetic analysis, genome-wide SNP genotypes for about 55% of the roughly 700 donors were used, and that subset was treated as a discovery cohort. The number of typed donors differed by locus: roughly 629-640 for A, B, C, DRB1 and DQB1; 522 for DQA1; some 610 for DPA1; and 400 to 480 for DPB1. Roughly 300 gigabases of sequencing data and 70 million to 95 million unique TCR sequences made up an early release that covered roughly 670 HLA-typed donors. Rather than using new phenotypic data, the later analysis identified candidate immune exposures from TCR beta sequences and from how often those sequences occurred across donors. Along with the roughly 610-subject first cohort, a separate validation cohort of over a hundred different subjects was used. The study aimed to test whether cataloging public T cell receptors could reveal signatures of past pathogen exposure. Donor age, sex, ethnicity and CMV serostatus were collected together with the repertoire data. Roughly five DR-DQ haplotypes were treated as single units for association and clustering because of strong linkage in the cohort. Class I and class II HLA loci were covered by the typing at four-digit resolution. The genetic ancestry cluster associated with self-reported Caucasian donors included over 80% of the roughly 400 genotyped donors. High-throughput TCR immunosequencing, statistical association of individual TCRs with disease status, and machine learning were combined to predict cytomegalovirus infection status. The study used immunosequencing to profile the T cell repertoires of approximately 640 subjects and linked those repertoires to cytomegalovirus serostatus. Among 300 to 450 genotyped donors of the cohort, an average of approximately 240,000 unique TCR beta nucleotide sequences were sequenced per donor, roughly 20% of them non-productive.

This clone has just a few counts. Its antigen remains unidentified. No base-level quality is on record; no much larger clone is a single base apart. The library was generated by the immunoSEQ multiplex PCR assay. For the multiplex PCR, a mixture combining 60 forward primers for TCR Vbeta segments and 13 reverse primers for TCR Jbeta segments was used. The CDR3 region of rearranged TCR beta genes was amplified from genomic DNA with a multiplex PCR assay. The amplified TCR beta libraries were sequenced on the Illumina HiSeq System as 87-base-pair reads. Per the original workflow: A later analysis tallied tens of millions of unique TCR beta chains across the 700 or so repertoires, and about 12 million of those chains were shared by two or more donors. Raw reads were error-corrected and collapsed into unique sequences with a nearest-neighbor algorithm that merged closely related sequences to remove PCR and sequencing errors. To assign V, D and J gene segments, CDR3 sequences were aligned to IMGT reference sequences. For a sequence to be retained, a match of at least six nucleotides was required to both a V gene segment and a J gene segment. A rearrangement counted as productive if the CDR3 had no stop codons and remained in frame with V and J, and every other rearrangement counted as non-productive. Following IMGT convention, CDR3 was defined as the stretch from the second conserved V-encoded cysteine up to the conserved J-encoded phenylalanine. The earlier analysis of about 640 of the donors excluded any sequence lacking an unambiguous match to a single V gene segment. An earlier analysis of fewer than 750 of the donors classified V segments as functional when productive rearrangements were above 56.7% and as segregating when the standard deviation between donors was above 5%. A statistical classification framework was built for diagnosing cytomegalovirus status from the catalog of TCR beta chain sequences. A later analysis assigned V and J genes by comparing TCR nucleotide sequences with IMGT/GENE-DB human TR gene sequences. In a later analysis, CDR3 sequences and most-parsimonious VDJ recombination scenarios were assigned using the TCRdist pipeline. In a later analysis, each TCR beta chain was defined by its CDR3 amino acid sequence together with its V-gene family, and reads lacking a unique V-gene family were excluded. In a later analysis, a few hundred highly shared, low-generation-probability nucleotide sequences were removed to address suspected cross-contamination and a sequencing artifact. In a later analysis, a clonal expansion index for each public chain was calculated from normalized within-repertoire ranks of inferred template counts. A later analysis computed generation probabilities with a VDJ recombination model fitted to out-of-frame rearrangements, and checked the results against IGoR. In a later analysis, hypergeometric tests were used to score TCR-TCR, TCR-HLA and TCR-CMV co-occurrence, with a repertoire-size bias correction applied to TCR pairs. In a later analysis, false discovery rates were estimated by permuting HLA or CMV assignments 20 times. A later analysis grouped co-occurring TCRs with DBSCAN, adding TCRdist sequence similarity when clustering within HLA-allele-positive subsets. Repertoires with fewer than 30,000 or more than 120,000 public chains, plus five repertoires with anomalous nucleotide sharing, were excluded from co-occurrence clustering. The immuneACCESS repertoire file appears here via TCRdb, limited to in-frame rearrangements. These files lack a portion of the clones; in checked studies, under half of the deficit traces to unresolved V genes, and the cause of the others is not known. V and J calls and clone size are copied from that table; D and trimming were computed from the DNA. The sample includes 150,000 to 200,000 clones, with around 80% observed a single time. 4.4% of the sample rests with the top ten.

In total, approximately 610 healthy bone marrow donors made up the cohort. Cohort members were all nominally healthy when sampled, although unrecorded immune exposures were likely present. The donor tested CMV seropositive, placing the donor among the 290 or so seropositive members of the cohort. A peripheral blood sample was provided by each donor, and peripheral blood mononuclear cells were used for TCR beta sequencing. Genomic DNA was extracted from the blood cell samples with the Qiagen DNeasy Blood Extraction Kit. Broader findings and caveats from the paper: In a later genetic analysis, a missense DCLRE1C variant was associated with V-gene and J-gene trimming of TCR beta chains, and the association was replicated in an independent cohort. When HLA alleles, especially DR and DQ, strongly co-occurred, attributing TCR associations to individual alleles was difficult. A further reported finding was that TCR beta sequences accurately predicted the HLA-A and HLA-B alleles for most subjects in the first cohort. In the study, around 150 TCR beta chains were listed as associated with cytomegalovirus. According to the authors, the approach could potentially be generalized to other disease states and immunological phenotypes. This cohort had only TCR beta chains sequenced, and the lack of alpha or paired-chain data limited which features could be detected. While some public TCRs were present in many individuals, most TCR sequences turned up only very rarely across donors. A later genetic analysis reported fewer N-insertions in productive TCRs among donors in an Asian-associated ancestry cluster than the roughly 700-donor mean. Presence/absence analyses assumed roughly uniform sequencing depth across donors, an assumption that may not hold. In vitro tests confirmed that three of the cytomegalovirus-associated TCR beta chains recognize cytomegalovirus antigens. In a later analysis, most CMV-associated TCR beta chains were found to appear HLA-restricted, with HLA associations seemingly driven largely by CMV exposure. At a false discovery rate of 0.05, a later analysis linked about 16,000 TCR beta sequences to specific HLA alleles. Linkage disequilibrium might explain the correlated functional status among segregating V segments, but an unknown experimental factor could not be ruled out. The classifier was reported to diagnose cytomegalovirus status with high specificity and sensitivity in both the original and validation cohorts. A later analysis found that TCR association rates varied across HLA loci, with DRB1 alleles showing the most associated TCRs and HLA-C alleles the fewest. Some 16 rarely observed V segments, including chromosome 9 orphons, were excluded from the earlier analysis of 550 to 700 of the donors because counts were too low. A later analysis found that HLA-associated TCR beta chains were more clonally expanded and had lower generation probabilities than equally common non-associated chains. A cluster of highly shared sequence variants was judged likely to represent a technical artifact of the sequencing pipeline. Because some donors lacked HLA typing at each locus, the association tests relied only on the typed subset. Some IMGT-functional V segments, including TRBV6-2 and TRBV6-3, could not be told apart with the 87-base-pair reads, so those segments were excluded. An earlier analysis of around 500 of the donors showed that most TCR beta V segments appeared in productive rearrangements either about 90% or about 30% of the time, which broadly matched IMGT annotations. A later analysis reported that several top co-occurrence clusters appeared linked to parvovirus B19, influenza, CMV and Epstein-Barr virus. For the cohort, immune exposure information was limited to CMV serostatus.

Compared with germline, V lacks 1 base and J lacks 0 bases; bases without a gene match: 6. CDR1 is given as MNHEY and CDR2 as SVGAGI, both from the germline V gene. From the cysteine through the phenylalanine, the CDR3 covers 16 amino acids. CDR3 DNA is the only sequence kept; it has 48 bases, read in frame from the first base. The origin of this receptor is a woman aged 25 to 39 in good health and CMV-seropositive. Sequenced material: PBMCs. The sequence joins TRBV6-5 to TRBJ2-7, and 7 bases in between align with TRBD2. The nucleotides are TGTGCCAGCAGTTACTATCCAGCGGGGAGCTCCTACGAGCAGTACTTC. Its protein product is CASSYYPAGSSYEQYF.